This section outlines one TCR beta chain sequence together with its context. This sample was taken from a study of PD-1 blockade in classical Hodgkin lymphoma. Brentuximab vedotin exposure varied, and every patient relapsed after autologous stem cell transplantation. CDR1 is KGHSH and CDR2 is LQKENI in the germline V gene. The CDR3 totals 16 residues. V was cut by 3 bases and J by 6 bases, with 21 bases left in between. Generated by immunoSEQ multiplex PCR, the TCRdb table keeps only in-frame clones and is missing some. The sample has tens of thousands of clones, roughly 91% seen once. This receptor was obtained from a human donor with classical Hodgkin lymphoma. The sample in question was peripheral blood mononuclear cells (PBMCs), obtained at baseline. The gene calls are TRBV18 and TRBJ2-7; D might be TRBD1 or TRBD2, each matching 5 bases. As DNA, the CDR3 is TGTGCCAGCTCACCGCTTTCGGCAGGGACGACCTCCGAGCAGTACTTC. It specifies CASSPLSAGTTSEQYF.